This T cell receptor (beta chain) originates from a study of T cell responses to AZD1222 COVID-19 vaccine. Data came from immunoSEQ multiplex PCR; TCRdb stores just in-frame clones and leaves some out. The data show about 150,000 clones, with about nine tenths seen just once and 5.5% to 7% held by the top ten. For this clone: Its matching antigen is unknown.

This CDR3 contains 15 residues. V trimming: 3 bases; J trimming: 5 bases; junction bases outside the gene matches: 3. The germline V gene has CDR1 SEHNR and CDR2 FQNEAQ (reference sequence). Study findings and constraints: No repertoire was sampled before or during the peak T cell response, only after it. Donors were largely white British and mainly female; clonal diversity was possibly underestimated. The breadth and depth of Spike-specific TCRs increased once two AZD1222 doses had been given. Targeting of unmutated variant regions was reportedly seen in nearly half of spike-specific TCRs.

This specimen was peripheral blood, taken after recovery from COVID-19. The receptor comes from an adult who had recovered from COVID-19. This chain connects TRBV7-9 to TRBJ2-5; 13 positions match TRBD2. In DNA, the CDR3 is TGTGCCAGCAGCTTTCGACTAGCGGGGGGTGAGACCCAGTACTTC. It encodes CASSFRLAGGETQYF.